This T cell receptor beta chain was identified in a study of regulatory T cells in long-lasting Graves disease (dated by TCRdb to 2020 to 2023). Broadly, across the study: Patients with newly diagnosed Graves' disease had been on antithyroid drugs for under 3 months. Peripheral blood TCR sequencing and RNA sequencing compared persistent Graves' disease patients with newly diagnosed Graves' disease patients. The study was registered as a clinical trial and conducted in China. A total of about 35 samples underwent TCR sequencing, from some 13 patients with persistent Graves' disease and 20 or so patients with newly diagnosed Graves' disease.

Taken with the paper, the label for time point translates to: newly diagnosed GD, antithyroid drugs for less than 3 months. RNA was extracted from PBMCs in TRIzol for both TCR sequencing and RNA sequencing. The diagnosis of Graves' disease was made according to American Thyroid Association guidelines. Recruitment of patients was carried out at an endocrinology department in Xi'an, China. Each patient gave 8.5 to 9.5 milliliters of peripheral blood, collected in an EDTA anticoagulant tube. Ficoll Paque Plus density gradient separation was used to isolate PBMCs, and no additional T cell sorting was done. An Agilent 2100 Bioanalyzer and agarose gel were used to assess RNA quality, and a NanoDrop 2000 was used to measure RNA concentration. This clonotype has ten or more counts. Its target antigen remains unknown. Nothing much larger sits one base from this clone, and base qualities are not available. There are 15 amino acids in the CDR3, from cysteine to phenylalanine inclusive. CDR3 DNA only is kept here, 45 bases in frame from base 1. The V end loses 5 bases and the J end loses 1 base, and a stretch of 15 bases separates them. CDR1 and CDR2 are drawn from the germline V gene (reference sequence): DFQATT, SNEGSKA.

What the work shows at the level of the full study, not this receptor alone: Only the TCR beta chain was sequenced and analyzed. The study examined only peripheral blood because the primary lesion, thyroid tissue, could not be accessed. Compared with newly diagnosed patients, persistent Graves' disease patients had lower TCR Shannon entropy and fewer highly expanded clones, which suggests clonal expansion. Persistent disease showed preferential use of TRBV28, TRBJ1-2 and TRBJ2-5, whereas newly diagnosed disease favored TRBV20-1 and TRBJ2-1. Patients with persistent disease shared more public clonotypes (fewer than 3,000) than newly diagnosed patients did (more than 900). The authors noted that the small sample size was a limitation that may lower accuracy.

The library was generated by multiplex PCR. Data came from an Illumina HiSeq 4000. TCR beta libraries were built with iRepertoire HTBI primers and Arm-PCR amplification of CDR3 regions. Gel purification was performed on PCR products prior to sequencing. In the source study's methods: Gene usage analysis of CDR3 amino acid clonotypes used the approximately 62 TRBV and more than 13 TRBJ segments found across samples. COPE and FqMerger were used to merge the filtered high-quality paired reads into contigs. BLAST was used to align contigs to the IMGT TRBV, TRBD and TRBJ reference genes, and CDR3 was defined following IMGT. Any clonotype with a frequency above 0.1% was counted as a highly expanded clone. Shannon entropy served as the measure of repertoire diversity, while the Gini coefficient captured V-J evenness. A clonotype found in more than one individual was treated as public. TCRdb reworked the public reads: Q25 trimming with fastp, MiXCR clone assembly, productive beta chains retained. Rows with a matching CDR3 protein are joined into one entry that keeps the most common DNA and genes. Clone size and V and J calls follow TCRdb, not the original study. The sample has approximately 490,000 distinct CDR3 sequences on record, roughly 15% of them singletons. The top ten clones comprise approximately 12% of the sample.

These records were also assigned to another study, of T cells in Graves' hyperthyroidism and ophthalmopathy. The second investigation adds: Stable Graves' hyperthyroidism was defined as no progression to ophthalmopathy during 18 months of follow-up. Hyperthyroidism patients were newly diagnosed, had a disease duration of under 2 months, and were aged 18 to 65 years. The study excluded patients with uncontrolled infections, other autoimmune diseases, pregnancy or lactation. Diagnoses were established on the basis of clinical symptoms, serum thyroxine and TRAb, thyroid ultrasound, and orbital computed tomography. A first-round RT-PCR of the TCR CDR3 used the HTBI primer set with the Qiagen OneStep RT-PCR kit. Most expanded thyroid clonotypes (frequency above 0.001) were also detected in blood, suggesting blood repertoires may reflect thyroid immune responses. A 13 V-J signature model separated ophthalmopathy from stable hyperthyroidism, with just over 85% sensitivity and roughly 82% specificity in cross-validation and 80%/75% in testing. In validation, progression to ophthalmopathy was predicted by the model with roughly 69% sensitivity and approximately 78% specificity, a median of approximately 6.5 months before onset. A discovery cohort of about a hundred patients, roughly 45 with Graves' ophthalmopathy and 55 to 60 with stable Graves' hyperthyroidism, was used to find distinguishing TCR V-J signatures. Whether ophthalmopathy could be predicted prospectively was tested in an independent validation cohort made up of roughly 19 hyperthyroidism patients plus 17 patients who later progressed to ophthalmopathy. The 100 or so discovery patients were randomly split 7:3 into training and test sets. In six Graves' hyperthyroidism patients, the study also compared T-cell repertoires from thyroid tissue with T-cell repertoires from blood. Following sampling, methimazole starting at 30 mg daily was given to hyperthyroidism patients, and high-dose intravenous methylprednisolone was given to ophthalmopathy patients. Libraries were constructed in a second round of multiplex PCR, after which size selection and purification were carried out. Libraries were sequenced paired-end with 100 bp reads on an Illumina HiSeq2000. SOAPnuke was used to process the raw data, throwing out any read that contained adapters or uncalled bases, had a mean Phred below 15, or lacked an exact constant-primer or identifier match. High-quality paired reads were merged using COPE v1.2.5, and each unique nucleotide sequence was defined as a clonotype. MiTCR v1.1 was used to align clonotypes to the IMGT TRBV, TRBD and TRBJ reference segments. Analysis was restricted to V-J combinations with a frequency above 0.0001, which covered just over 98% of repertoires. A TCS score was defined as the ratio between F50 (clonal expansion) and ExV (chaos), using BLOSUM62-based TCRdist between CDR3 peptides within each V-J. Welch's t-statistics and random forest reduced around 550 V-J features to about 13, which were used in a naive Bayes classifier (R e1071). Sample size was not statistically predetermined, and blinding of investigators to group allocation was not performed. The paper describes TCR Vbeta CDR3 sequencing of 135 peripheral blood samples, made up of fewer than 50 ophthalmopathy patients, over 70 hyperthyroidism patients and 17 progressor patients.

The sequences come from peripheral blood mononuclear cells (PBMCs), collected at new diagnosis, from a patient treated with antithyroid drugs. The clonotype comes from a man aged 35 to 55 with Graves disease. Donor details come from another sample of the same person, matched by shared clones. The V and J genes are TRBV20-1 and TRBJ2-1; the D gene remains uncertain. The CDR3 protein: CSAVQLIGSYNEQFF. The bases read TGCAGTGCTGTCCAACTAATTGGTTCCTACAATGAGCAGTTCTTC.